The T cell receptor beta chain described here comes from a study of CD4 T cells in relation to SARS-CoV-2 and coronaviruses. Before the COVID-19 pandemic, during about 2010-2019, CD4+ T cells were taken from unexposed donors. After roughly ten days of culture, CD4+ T cells were isolated. The protocol was immunoSEQ multiplex PCR, while the TCRdb copy is restricted to in-frame clones and leaves out a portion. The data show about 19,000 clones, 77% seen once. For this clone: What it recognizes is unknown.

Germline V gene lookup returns CDR1 SGHVS and CDR2 FQNEAQ. V lost 5 bases, J lost 2 bases, and 3 bases stayed unmatched. The CDR3 runs 13 residues. The sequencing sample was made of CD4+ T cells from PBMCs, cultured in vitro. This clonotype was sampled from a human donor in good health. The chain combines TRBV7-8 with TRBJ2-7; 7 nucleotides line up with TRBD1. For the CDR3, the DNA is TGTGCCAGCAGCCGTCAGGGGGCCTACGAGCAGTACTTC. Its protein product is CASSRQGAYEQYF.